This T cell receptor beta chain was sequenced for a study of blood T cell repertoires in COVID-19. Study as a whole: Nucleic acid was either cDNA or gDNA, and it came from T cells, B-cell-depleted T cells, or PBMCs.

The protocol was immunoSEQ multiplex PCR, while the TCRdb copy is restricted to in-frame clones and leaves out a portion. The table has over 200,000 clones, approximately 80% seen once. This CDR3 region has 15 residues. This clonotype was sampled from a woman older than 75 with COVID-19, enrolled during active disease. The chain recombines TRBV21-1 with TRBJ1-3; the table's D call TRBD1 went unverified against the DNA. TRBV21-1 is designated a pseudogene. Sequenced material: peripheral blood. CDR3 DNA sequence: TGTGCCAACCTGCCTTCAGACAGGGCTGGAAACACCATATATTTT. It is translated as CANLPSDRAGNTIYF.